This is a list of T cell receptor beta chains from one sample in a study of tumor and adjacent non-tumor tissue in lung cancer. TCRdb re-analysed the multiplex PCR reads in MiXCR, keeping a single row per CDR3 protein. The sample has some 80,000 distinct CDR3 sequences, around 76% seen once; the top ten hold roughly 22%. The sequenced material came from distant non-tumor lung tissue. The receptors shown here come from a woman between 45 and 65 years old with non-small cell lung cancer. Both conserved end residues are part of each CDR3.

CDR3 protein: CASSEAGKKEKLLF
CDR3 length: 14
V gene: TRBV4-1
J gene: TRBJ1-4

CDR3 protein: CASRHAVKVVPYGQYF
CDR3 length: 16
V gene: TRBV4-2
J gene: TRBJ2-7

CDR3 protein: CASSEEGLRGTYNEQFF
CDR3 length: 17
V gene: TRBV6-1
J gene: TRBJ2-1

CDR3 protein: CASSPAPSTGDEHFF
CDR3 length: 15
V gene: TRBV11-1
J gene: TRBJ2-1

CDR3 protein: CASSNVRTGGMKTGELFF
CDR3 length: 18
V gene: TRBV6-6
J gene: TRBJ2-2

CDR3 protein: CPSSEASLGDIEAFF
CDR3 length: 15
V gene: TRBV6-1
J gene: TRBJ1-1

CDR3 protein: CVNSEGRGHAGELFF
CDR3 length: 15
V gene: TRBV6-1
J gene: TRBJ2-2

CDR3 protein: CASSETSGRHNEQFF
CDR3 length: 15
V gene: TRBV10-1
J gene: TRBJ2-1

CDR3 protein: CASSDSFATYNDHFF
CDR3 length: 15
V gene: TRBV6-1
J gene: TRBJ2-1

CDR3 protein: CAISGGKGGGTDTQYF
CDR3 length: 16
V gene: TRBV10-3
J gene: TRBJ2-3

CDR3 protein: CASSRVSDSLLHF
CDR3 length: 13
V gene: TRBV6-1
J gene: TRBJ1-6

CDR3 protein: CASSDGGETHYF
CDR3 length: 12
V gene: TRBV10-1
J gene: TRBJ2-5

CDR3 protein: CSAGRSYEQYF
CDR3 length: 11
V gene: TRBV20-1
J gene: TRBJ2-7

CDR3 protein: CASSHRTGSGNEQLF
CDR3 length: 15
V gene: TRBV6-5
J gene: TRBJ2-1

CDR3 protein: CASTGSYTTNVKLFF
CDR3 length: 15
V gene: TRBV4-1
J gene: TRBJ1-4

CDR3 protein: CASSDITLYEQNF
CDR3 length: 13
V gene: TRBV6-1
J gene: TRBJ2-7

CDR3 protein: CGVEALEGCSSYNEQFF
CDR3 length: 17
V gene: TRBV29-1
J gene: TRBJ2-1

CDR3 protein: CASKMGLAGADTQYF
CDR3 length: 15
V gene: TRBV5-4
J gene: TRBJ2-3

CDR3 protein: CASSQDLTKNQPQHF
CDR3 length: 15
V gene: TRBV4-2
J gene: TRBJ1-5

CDR3 protein: CAGRGGNTGELFF
CDR3 length: 13
V gene: TRBV5-4
J gene: TRBJ2-2

CDR3 protein: CTIVRGNEQFF
CDR3 length: 11
V gene: TRBV29-1
J gene: TRBJ2-1

CDR3 protein: CASSPRRGNQPQHF
CDR3 length: 14
V gene: TRBV18
J gene: TRBJ1-5

CDR3 protein: CASSQAGYIYNEEFF
CDR3 length: 15
V gene: TRBV6-1
J gene: TRBJ2-1

CDR3 protein: CASGPGAHPQETHYF
CDR3 length: 15
V gene: TRBV12-5
J gene: TRBJ2-5

CDR3 protein: CASSQERDYNEQFF
CDR3 length: 14
V gene: TRBV4-1
J gene: TRBJ2-1

CDR3 protein: CASSLGSGPGEQYF
CDR3 length: 14
V gene: TRBV11-2
J gene: TRBJ2-7

CDR3 protein: CASSSGTNSYEQYF
CDR3 length: 14
V gene: TRBV4-2
J gene: TRBJ2-7

CDR3 protein: CASSLGGGIWANEQFF
CDR3 length: 16
V gene: TRBV5-6
J gene: TRBJ2-1

CDR3 protein: CASSPHRTANTGGLFF
CDR3 length: 16
V gene: TRBV6-5
J gene: TRBJ2-2

CDR3 protein: CASSAGGITEAFF
CDR3 length: 13
V gene: TRBV6-1
J gene: TRBJ1-1

CDR3 protein: CSFISGRAIHEQYF
CDR3 length: 14
V gene: TRBV29-1
J gene: TRBJ2-7

CDR3 protein: CSAGGVGGVADTKYF
CDR3 length: 15
V gene: TRBV20-1
J gene: TRBJ2-3